This TCR beta chain was retrieved from a study of glioma-infiltrating T cells. TCR alpha and beta CDR3 regions were amplified from RNA using iRepertoire nested multiplex PCR. Tissue mRNA or PBMC total RNA, 100-400 ng, went into one-step reverse transcription and amplification. MiXCR, applied by TCRdb to the multiplex PCR reads, yields one record per CDR3 protein. Of about 180,000 distinct CDR3 sequences detected, roughly 45% appear once; the ten largest clones hold about 5.2%. The TCR was taken from a human donor with low-grade glioma or glioblastoma, undergoing nonglioma brain surgery, or in good health (not recorded which). The sample taken for sequencing was glioma tissue, nonneoplastic brain tissue, or PBMCs (not recorded which).

In DNA form, the CDR3 reads TGTGCCGGGGGATGGAGAGGGTGGGGTGAGCAGTACTTC. The encoded protein is CAGGWRGWGEQYF. V usage is TRBV2 and J usage is TRBJ2-7, with D possibly called TRBD1 or TRBD2 (5 bases each). The V end lost 11 bases, the J end lost 7 bases, and 21 bases lay between the germline ends. Looked up from germline, CDR1 is SNHLY and CDR2 is FYNNEI. This CDR3 spans 13 amino acids.